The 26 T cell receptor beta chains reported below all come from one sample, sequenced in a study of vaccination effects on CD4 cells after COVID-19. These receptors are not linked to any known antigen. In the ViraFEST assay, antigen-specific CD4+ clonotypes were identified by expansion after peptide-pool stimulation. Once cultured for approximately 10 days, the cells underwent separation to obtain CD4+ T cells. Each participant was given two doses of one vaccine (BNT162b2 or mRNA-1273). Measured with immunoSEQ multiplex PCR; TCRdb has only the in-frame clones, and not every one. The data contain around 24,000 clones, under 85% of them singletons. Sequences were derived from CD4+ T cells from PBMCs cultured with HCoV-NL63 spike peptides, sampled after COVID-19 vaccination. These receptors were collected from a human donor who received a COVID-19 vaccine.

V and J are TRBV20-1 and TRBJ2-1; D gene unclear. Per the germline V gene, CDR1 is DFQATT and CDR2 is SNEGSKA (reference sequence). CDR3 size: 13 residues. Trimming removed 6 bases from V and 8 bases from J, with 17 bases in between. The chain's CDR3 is CSASPTFWYEQFF. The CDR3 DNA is TGCAGTGCCAGTCCCACCTTTTGGTATGAGCAGTTCTTC.

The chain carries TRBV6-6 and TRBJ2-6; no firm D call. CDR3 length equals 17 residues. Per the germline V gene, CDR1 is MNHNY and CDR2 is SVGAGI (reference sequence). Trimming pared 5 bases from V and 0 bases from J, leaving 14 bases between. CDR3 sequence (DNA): TGTGCCAGCAGTCCCAAACCCTACAGCTCTGGGGCCAACGTCCTGACTTTC. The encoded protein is CASSPKPYSSGANVLTF.

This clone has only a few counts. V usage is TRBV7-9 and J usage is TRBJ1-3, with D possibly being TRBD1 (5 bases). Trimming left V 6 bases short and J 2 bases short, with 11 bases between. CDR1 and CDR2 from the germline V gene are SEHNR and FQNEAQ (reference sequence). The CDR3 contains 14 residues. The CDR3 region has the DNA TGTGCCAGCAGAATACGGGGGGCTGGAAACACCATATATTTT. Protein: CASRIRGAGNTIYF.

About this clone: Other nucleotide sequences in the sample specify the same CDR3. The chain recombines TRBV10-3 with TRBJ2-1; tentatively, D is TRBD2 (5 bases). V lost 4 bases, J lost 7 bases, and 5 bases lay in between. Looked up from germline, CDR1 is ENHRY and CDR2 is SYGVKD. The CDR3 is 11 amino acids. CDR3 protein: CAISAGNEQFF. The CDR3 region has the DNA TGTGCCATCAGTGCGGGGAATGAGCAGTTCTTC.

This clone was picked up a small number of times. The CDR3 DNA follows: TGTGCCAGCAGTTTTCTGGGACAGGGTAGTCAGCCCCAGCATTTT. Encoded protein: CASSFLGQGSQPQHF. This chain connects TRBV28 to TRBJ1-5, with TRBD1 matching 9 bases. The CDR3 loop spans 15 amino acids. V dropped 3 bases and J dropped 6; count of bases not matched to a gene: 6. CDR1 is MDHEN, CDR2 SYDVKM, per germline.

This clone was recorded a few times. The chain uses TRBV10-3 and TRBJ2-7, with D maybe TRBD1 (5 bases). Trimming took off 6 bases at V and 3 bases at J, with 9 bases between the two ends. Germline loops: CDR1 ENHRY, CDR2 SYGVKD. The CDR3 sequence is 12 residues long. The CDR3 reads CAISPGNYEQYF. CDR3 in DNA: TGTGCCATCAGCCCAGGGAACTACGAGCAGTACTTC.

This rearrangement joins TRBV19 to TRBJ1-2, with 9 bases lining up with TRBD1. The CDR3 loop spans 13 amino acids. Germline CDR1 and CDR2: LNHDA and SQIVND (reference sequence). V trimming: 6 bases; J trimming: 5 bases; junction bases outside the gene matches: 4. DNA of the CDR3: TGTGCCAGTAGCCCGACAGGGGGTTATGGCTACACCTTC. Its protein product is CASSPTGGYGYTF.

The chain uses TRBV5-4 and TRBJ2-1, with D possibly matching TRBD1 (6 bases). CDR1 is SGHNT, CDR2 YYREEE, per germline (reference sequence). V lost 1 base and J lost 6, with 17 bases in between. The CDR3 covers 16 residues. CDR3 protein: CASSLSGGPLGNEQFF. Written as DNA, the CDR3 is TGTGCCAGCAGCTTGAGTGGGGGCCCCCTTGGCAATGAGCAGTTCTTC.

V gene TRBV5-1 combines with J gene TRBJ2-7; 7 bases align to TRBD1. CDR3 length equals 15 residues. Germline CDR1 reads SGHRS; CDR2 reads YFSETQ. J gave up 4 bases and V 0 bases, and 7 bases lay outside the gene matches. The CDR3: CASSLESGTAYEQYF. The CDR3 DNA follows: TGCGCCAGCAGCTTGGAGAGTGGGACAGCGTACGAGCAGTACTTC.

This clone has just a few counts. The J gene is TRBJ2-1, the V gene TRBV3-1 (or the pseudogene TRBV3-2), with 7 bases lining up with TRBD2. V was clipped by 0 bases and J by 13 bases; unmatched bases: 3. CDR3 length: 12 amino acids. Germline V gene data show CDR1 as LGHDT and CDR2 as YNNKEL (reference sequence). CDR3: CASSQEGTIQFF. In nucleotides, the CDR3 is TGTGCCAGCAGCCAAGAAGGGACTATCCAGTTCTTC.

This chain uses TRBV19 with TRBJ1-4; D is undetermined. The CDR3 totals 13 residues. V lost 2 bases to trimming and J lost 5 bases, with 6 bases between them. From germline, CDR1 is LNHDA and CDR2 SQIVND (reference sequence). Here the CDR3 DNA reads TGTGCCAGTAGTATAAACAGAAATGAAAAACTGTTTTTT. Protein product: CASSINRNEKLFF.

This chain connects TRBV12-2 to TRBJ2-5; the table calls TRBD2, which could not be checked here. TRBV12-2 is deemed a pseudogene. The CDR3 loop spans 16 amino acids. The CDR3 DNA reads TGTGCAAGTCGCCTAGCGGCGGGGGGCCTTCAAGAGACCCAGTACTTC. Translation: CASRLAAGGLQETQYF.

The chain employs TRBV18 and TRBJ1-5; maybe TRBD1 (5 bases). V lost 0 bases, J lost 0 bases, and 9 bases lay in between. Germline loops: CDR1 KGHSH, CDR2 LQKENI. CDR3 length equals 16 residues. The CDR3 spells CASSPPTAYSNQPQHF. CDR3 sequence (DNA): TGTGCCAGCTCACCACCGACAGCATATAGCAATCAGCCCCAGCATTTT.

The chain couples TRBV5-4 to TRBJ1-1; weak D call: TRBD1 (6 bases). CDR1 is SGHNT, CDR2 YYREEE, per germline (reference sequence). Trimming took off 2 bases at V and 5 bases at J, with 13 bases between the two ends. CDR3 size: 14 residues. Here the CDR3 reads CASSFDKGGTEAFF. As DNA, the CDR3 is TGTGCCAGCAGCTTCGACAAGGGGGGGACTGAAGCTTTCTTT.

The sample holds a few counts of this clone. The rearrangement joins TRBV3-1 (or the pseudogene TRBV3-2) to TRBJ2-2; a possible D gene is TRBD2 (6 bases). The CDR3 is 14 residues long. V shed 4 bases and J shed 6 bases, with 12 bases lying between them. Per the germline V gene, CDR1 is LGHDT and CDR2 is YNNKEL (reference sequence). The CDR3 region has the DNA TGTGCCAGCAGCCGCCGTGGGGGGTCCGGGGAGCTGTTTTTT. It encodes CASSRRGGSGELFF.

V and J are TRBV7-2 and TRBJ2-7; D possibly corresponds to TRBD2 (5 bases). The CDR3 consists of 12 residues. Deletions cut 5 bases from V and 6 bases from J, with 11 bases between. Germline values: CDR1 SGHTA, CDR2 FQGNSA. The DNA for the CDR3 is TGTGCCAGCAGCCACACTAGGAGCGAGCAGTACTTC. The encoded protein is CASSHTRSEQYF.

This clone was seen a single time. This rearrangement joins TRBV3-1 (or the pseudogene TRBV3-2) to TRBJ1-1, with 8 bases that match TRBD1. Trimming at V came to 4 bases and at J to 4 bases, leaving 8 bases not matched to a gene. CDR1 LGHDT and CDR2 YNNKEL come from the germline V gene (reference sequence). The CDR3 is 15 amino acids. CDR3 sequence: CASSLRQGRGTEAFF. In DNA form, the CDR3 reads TGTGCCAGCAGCCTCCGACAGGGGCGCGGCACTGAAGCTTTCTTT.

This CDR3 reads CASSEKLGGGTEAFF. In DNA form, the CDR3 reads TGTGCCAGCAGTGAAAAGTTGGGGGGCGGGACTGAAGCTTTCTTT. The V gene is TRBV6-1, the J gene TRBJ1-1; TRBD1 might be the D (6 bases). Germline V CDR1 and CDR2: MNHNS, SASEGT. Trimming took off 2 bases at V and 5 bases at J, with 15 bases between the two ends. This CDR3 has 15 residues.

In DNA form, the CDR3 reads TGTGCCACCAGCAGAGGTCAGGGGATTGTCACTGAAGCTTTCTTT. This encodes CATSRGQGIVTEAFF. The chain combines TRBV15 with TRBJ1-1; D is perhaps TRBD1 (6 bases). CDR1 and CDR2 (germline): LNHNV, YYDKDF (reference sequence). The V and J ends lost 1 base and 4 bases respectively, with 13 bases between them. The CDR3 loop spans 15 amino acids.

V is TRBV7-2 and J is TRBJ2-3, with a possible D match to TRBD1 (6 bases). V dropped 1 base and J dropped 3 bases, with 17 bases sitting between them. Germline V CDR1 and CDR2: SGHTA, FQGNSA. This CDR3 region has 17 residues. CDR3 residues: CASSLEYRVSGTDTQYF. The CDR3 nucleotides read TGTGCCAGCAGCTTAGAATACAGGGTTAGTGGGACAGATACGCAGTATTTT. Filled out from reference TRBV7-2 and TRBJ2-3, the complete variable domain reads GAGVSQSPSNKVTEKGKDVELRCDPISGHTALYWYRQSLGQGLEFLIYFQGNSAPDKSGLPSDRFSAERTGGSVSTLTIQRTQQEDSAVYLCASSLEYRVSGTDTQYFGPGTRLTVL.

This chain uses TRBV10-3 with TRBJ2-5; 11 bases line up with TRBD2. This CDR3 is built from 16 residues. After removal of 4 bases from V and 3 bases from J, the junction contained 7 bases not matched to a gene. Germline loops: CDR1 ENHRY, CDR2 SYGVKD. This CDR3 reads CAISGGGTSGKETQYF. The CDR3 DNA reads TGTGCCATCAGTGGGGGGGGGACTAGCGGTAAAGAGACCCAGTACTTC.

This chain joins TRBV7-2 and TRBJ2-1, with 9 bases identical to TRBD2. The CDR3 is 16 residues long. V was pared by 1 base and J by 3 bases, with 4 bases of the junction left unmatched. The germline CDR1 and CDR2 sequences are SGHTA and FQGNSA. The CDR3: CASSLEGTSHYNEQFF. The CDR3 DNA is TGTGCCAGCAGCTTAGAAGGGACTAGCCACTACAATGAGCAGTTCTTC. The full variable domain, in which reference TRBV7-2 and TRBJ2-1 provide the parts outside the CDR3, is GAGVSQSPSNKVTEKGKDVELRCDPISGHTALYWYRQSLGQGLEFLIYFQGNSAPDKSGLPSDRFSAERTGGSVSTLTIQRTQQEDSAVYLCASSLEGTSHYNEQFFGPGTRLTVL.

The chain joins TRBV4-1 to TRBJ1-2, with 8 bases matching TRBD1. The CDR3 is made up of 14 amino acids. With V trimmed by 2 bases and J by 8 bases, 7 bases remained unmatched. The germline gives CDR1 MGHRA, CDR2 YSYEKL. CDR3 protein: CASSQFEGTGGYTF. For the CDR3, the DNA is TGCGCCAGCAGCCAATTTGAGGGGACAGGAGGCTACACCTTC.

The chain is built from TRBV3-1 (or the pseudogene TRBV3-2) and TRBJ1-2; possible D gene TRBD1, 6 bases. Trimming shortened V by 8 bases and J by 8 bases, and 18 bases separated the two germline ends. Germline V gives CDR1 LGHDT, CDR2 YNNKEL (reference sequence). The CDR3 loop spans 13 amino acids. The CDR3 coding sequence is TGTGCCAGCTTTTCCAAGGGGGGGATCGGCTACACCTTC. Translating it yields CASFSKGGIGYTF.

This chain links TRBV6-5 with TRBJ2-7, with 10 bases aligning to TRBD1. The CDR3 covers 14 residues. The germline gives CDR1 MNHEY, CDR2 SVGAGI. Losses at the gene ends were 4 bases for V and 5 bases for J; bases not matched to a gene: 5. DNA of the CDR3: TGTGCCAGCAGTTCCCCGGGACAGGGGAACGAGCAGTACTTC. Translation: CASSSPGQGNEQYF.

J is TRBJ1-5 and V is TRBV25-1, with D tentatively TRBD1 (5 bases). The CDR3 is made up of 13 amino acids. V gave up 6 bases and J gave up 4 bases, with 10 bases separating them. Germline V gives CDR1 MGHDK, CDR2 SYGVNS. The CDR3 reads CASRPSGNQPQHF. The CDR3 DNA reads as TGTGCCAGCAGACCCTCAGGGAATCAGCCCCAGCATTTT.